Sequencing of this T cell receptor (beta chain) was carried out in a study of technical replicates of blood from a handful of donors (dated by TCRdb to about 2017). V loses 0 bases, J loses 7 bases, and the germline ends lie 4 bases apart. The CDR3 covers 12 residues, taking in both the cysteine and the phenylalanine. Only CDR3 DNA remains: 36 bases, in frame from the first base. The germline V gene sets CDR1 to SGHVS and CDR2 to FNYEAQ. Of note for this clone: Its antigen specificity is not known. Per-base quality was not reported, and no clone a single base away is much larger than it.

The library was generated by the immunoSEQ multiplex PCR assay. TCRdb's version of the immuneACCESS table is confined to in-frame rearrangements and falls short of the full clone set. An unresolved V gene accounts for under half of the shortfall where checked; the remainder is of unknown origin. The sample records around 97,000 clones, about 95% of which are singletons. The ten largest clones add up to 0.3% to 0.35% of the sample. This clonotype was obtained from a human donor in good health. The sequencing input was T cells isolated from PBMCs. This sequence uses TRBV7-6 and TRBJ2-1; no D gene call is confident. At the DNA level, the sequence is TGTGCCAGCAGCTTAGCCCCAAATGAGCAGTTCTTC. Translation gives CASSLAPNEQFF.